Following are 9 T cell receptor beta chains from one sample sequenced in a study of cytomegalovirus exposure and HLA in healthy donors. Amplification used 60 Vbeta primers and 13 Jbeta primers. Sequencing used immunoSEQ multiplex PCR; TCRdb keeps in-frame clones, though not all of them. The profile shows approximately 120,000 clones, roughly three quarters of them singletons. Sample: PBMCs. These TCRs come from a woman in her thirties or forties in good health and CMV-seropositive.

This clone was detected once. The chain recombines TRBV30 with TRBJ2-5; 8 bases match TRBD2. V shed 8 bases, J shed 7 bases, and the junction held 12 bases outside the gene matches. The germline V gene has CDR1 GTSNPN and CDR2 SVGIG (reference sequence). CDR3 length equals 13 residues. CDR3 bases: TGTGCCCGTGAATTCGGGGGGGAGGGGACCCAGTACTTC. Encoded protein: CAREFGGEGTQYF.

The DNA for the CDR3 is TGTGCCAGCAGCTTACAGGGGAATGAGCAGTTCTTC. Amino acids: CASSLQGNEQFF. The V and J genes are TRBV7-9 and TRBJ2-1, with D tentatively TRBD1 (6 bases). The germline CDR1 and CDR2 sequences are SEHNR and FQNEAQ (reference sequence). This CDR3 region has 12 residues. V was clipped by 2 bases and J by 7 bases, with 6 bases between them.

This chain links TRBV5-1 with TRBJ1-2; D is perhaps TRBD1 (5 bases). V shed 3 bases and J shed 6 bases, with 15 bases lying between them. Germline V gene lookup returns CDR1 SGHRS and CDR2 YFSETQ. This CDR3 has 14 amino acids. For the CDR3, the DNA is TGCGCCAGCAGCTCACGCCGGGGGGGGGATGGCTACACCTTC. This translates into CASSSRRGGDGYTF.

The chain joins TRBV2 to TRBJ1-5; weak D call: TRBD1 (6 bases). Trimming took off 9 bases at V and 2 bases at J, with 26 bases between the two ends. The CDR3 consists of 18 residues. The germline CDR1 and CDR2 sequences are SNHLY and FYNNEI. The CDR3 sequence is CASQRDKGDGVGNQPQHF. Written as DNA, the CDR3 is TGTGCCAGTCAAAGGGACAAAGGGGATGGGGTCGGCAATCAGCCCCAGCATTTT.

The J gene is TRBJ2-1, the V gene TRBV10-1; 7 bases map to TRBD2. The CDR3 covers 14 residues. With V trimmed by 7 bases and J by 5 bases, 8 bases remained unmatched. Per germline, CDR1 WNHNN and CDR2 SYGVQD (reference sequence). CDR3 DNA: TGCGCCAGCACAGCCGGGGGGACCAACAATGAGCAGTTCTTC. Its protein product is CASTAGGTNNEQFF.

This clone has just a few counts. The gene calls are TRBV7-9 and TRBJ1-2; no clear D. Germline V gene lookup returns CDR1 SEHNR and CDR2 FQNEAQ (reference sequence). CDR3 length: 14 residues. Trimming cost V 5 bases and J 4 bases, with 14 bases left between them. The CDR3 region has the DNA TGTGCCAGCAGCACCAGCGTTCGGAGCTATGGCTACACCTTC. Its translation is CASSTSVRSYGYTF.

This clone has only a few counts. V gene TRBV15 combines with J gene TRBJ1-2, with D unclear. The V gene lost 1 base and the J gene lost 6 bases, with 6 bases spanning the gap. CDR3 length equals 12 residues. Germline CDR1 is LNHNV and CDR2 is YYDKDF (reference sequence). The CDR3 DNA follows: TGTGCCACCAGCAGAGGACTCGATGGCTACACCTTC. Translating it yields CATSRGLDGYTF.

The chain combines TRBV10-1 with TRBJ2-3; 7 nucleotides line up with TRBD1. Germline-derived CDR1 and CDR2 are WNHNN and SYGVQD (reference sequence). This CDR3 region has 15 residues. The V segment lost 3 bases and the J segment 4 bases; nucleotides outside the gene matches: 7. CDR3 region: CASSETGTEADTQYF. The CDR3 DNA reads TGCGCCAGCAGTGAAACCGGGACAGAGGCAGATACGCAGTATTTT.

The chain carries TRBV27 and TRBJ1-2; tentative D call: TRBD1 (6 bases). Trimming left V 5 bases short and J 13 bases short, with 20 bases between. The CDR3 sequence is 13 residues long. Germline V gene sequence: CDR1 MNHEY, CDR2 SMNVEV (reference sequence). The DNA for the CDR3 is TGTGCCAGCAGTCCTCAAGGGGACATTTCGAGCACCTTC. It specifies CASSPQGDISSTF.